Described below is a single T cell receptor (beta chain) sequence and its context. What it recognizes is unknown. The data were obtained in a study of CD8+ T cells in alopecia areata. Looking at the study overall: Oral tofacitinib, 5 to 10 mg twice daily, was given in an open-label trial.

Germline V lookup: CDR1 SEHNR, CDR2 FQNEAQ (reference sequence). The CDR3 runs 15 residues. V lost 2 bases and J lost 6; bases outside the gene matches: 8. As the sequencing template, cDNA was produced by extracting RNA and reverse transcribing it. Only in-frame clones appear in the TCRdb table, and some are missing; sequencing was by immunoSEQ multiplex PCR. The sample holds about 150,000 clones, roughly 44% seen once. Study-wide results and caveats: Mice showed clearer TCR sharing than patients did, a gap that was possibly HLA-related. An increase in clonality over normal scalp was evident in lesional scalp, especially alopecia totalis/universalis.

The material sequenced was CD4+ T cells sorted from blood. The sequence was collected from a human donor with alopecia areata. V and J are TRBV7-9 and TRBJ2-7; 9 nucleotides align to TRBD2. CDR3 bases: TGTGCCAGCAGCTTATTCGTAGCGGGGGCAGGCGAGCAGTACTTC. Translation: CASSLFVAGAGEQYF. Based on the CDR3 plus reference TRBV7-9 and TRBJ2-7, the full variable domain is DTGVSQNPRHKITKRGQNVTFRCDPISEHNRLYWYRQTLGQGPEFLTYFQNEAQLEKSRLLSDRFSAERPKGSFSTLEIQRTEQGDSAMYLCASSLFVAGAGEQYFGPGTRLTVT.